The entry that follows covers one T cell receptor (beta chain) sequence. Its antigen is unknown. These data are taken from a study of OX40 agonist ivuxolimab in advanced cancers. The wider study: Ivuxolimab, an antibody acting as an agonist of OX40 (CD134), was used to treat patients. Patients receiving dose escalation had hepatocellular carcinoma, melanoma, renal cell or head and neck cancer. Allowance was made for prior anti-PD-1, anti-PD-L1 or anti-CTLA-4 therapy, and about 40% had some. Findings of the study overall: Expanded clones belonging to CD8+ T cells outnumbered, on average, those of CD4+.

Assay used: immunoSEQ multiplex PCR; TCRdb lists only in-frame clones, some missing. Of nearly 45,000 clones listed, 75% to 90% were seen once; the top ten hold approximately 3.9%. The CDR3 contains 15 residues. J lost 6 bases, V lost 2 bases, and 5 bases had no gene match. Germline V gene lookup returns CDR1 SGHRS and CDR2 YFSETQ. The sequences come from CD4+ or CD8+ T cells sorted from blood, collected in a trial of the OX40 agonist ivuxolimab. The chain is built from TRBV5-1 and TRBJ2-2, with TRBD2 identical over 9 bases. The TCR was taken from an adult with an advanced solid tumor such as melanoma, head and neck, liver or kidney cancer. The CDR3 sequence is CASSFDSGSSGELFF. In DNA form, the CDR3 reads TGCGCCAGCAGCTTTGATAGCGGGAGCTCCGGGGAGCTGTTTTTT.